The source of this TCR beta chain is a study of cytomegalovirus exposure and HLA in healthy donors. Researchers ran the PCR with 60 Vbeta and 13 Jbeta primers. In the original workflow: Tens of millions of unique TCR beta chains, 8.5 million to 14 million shared, were counted in a later analysis. This table comes from immunoSEQ multiplex PCR, and its TCRdb copy is limited to in-frame clones, with some not included. V and J calls and clone size come straight from that table; D and trimming were deduced from the DNA. The sample consists of about 160,000 clones, approximately 82% of them appearing once. CDR1 and CDR2 from the germline V gene are LNHDA and SQIVND (reference sequence). There are 11 residues in the CDR3. The germline V and J ends were trimmed by 3 bases and 16 bases, with 13 bases remaining between them.

This clonotype originated in a man aged 50 to 59 in good health and CMV-seropositive. The sample consisted of PBMCs. The rearrangement links TRBV19 to TRBJ1-3; D perhaps matches TRBD1 (5 bases). The CDR3 DNA sequence: TGTGCCAGTAGTATTAGGGGCATAAAGTATTTT. Amino acid sequence: CASSIRGIKYF.